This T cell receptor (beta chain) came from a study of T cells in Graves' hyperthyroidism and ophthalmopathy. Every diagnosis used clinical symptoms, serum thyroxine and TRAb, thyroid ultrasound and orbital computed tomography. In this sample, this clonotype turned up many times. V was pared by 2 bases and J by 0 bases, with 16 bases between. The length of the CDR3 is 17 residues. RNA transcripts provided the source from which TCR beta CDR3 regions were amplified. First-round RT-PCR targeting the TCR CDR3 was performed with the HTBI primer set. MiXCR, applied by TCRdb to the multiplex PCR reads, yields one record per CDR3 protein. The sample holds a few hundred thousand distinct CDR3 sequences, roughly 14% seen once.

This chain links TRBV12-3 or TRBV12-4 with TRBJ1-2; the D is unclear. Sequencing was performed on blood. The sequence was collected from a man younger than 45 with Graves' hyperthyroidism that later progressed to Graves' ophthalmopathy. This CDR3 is CASSLFAASLTNYGYTF. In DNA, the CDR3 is TGTGCCAGCAGTTTATTCGCGGCCTCCTTAACTAACTATGGCTACACCTTC.